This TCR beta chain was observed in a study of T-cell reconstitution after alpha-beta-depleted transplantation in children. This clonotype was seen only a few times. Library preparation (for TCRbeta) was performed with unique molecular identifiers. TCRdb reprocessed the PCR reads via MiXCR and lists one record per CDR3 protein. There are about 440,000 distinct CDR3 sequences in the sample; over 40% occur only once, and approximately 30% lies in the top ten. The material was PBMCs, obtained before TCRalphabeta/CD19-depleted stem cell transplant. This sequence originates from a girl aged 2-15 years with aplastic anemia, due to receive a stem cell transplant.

The CDR3 here is CASSSFLLSNTEAFF. Here the CDR3 DNA reads TGTGCCAGCAGCTCCTTCCTTCTCAGCAACACTGAAGCTTTCTTT. The V call is TRBV5-5, the J call TRBJ1-1; no definite D call. Germline loops: CDR1 SGHKS, CDR2 YYEKEE (reference sequence). This CDR3 has 15 amino acids. V shed 3 bases and J shed 2 bases, with 14 bases lying between them.